This is a list of T cell receptor beta chains from one sample in a study of OX40 agonist ivuxolimab in advanced cancers. Sequenced by immunoSEQ multiplex PCR; TCRdb stores in-frame clones only, minus some. This sample yields approximately 56,000 clones, of which approximately 75% are seen a single time; about 0.69% belongs to the top ten. The source was CD4+ or CD8+ T cells sorted from blood, collected in a trial of the OX40 agonist ivuxolimab. The receptors derive from an adult with an advanced solid tumor such as melanoma, head and neck, liver or kidney cancer. The CDR3 runs from the conserved cysteine through the conserved F or W. The D gene is left open where the match is weak. Size is omitted from some rows. Given values are once, few, many or a class for expanded clones.

V,length,D,J,size,DNA,CDR3
TRBV5-6,15,TRBD2,TRBJ2-3,-,TGTGCCAGCAGTGGGACTAGCGGGGGCACAGATACGCAGTATTTT,CASSGTSGGTDTQYF
TRBV7-9,13,-,TRBJ2-7,once,TGTGCCAGCAGCTTAGCGTTACAGTCCGAGCAGTACTTC,CASSLALQSEQYF
TRBV6-1,12,-,TRBJ2-3,-,TGTGCCAGCAGTTGGAACGGAGATACGCAGTATTTT,CASSWNGDTQYF
TRBV18,13,TRBD1,TRBJ2-7,-,TGTGCCAGCTCACCAGACAGGGGCGGCGAGCAGTACTTC,CASSPDRGGEQYF
TRBV5-4,12,-,TRBJ1-3,-,TGTGCCAGCAGCTCCCAAGGAAACACCATATATTTT,CASSSQGNTIYF
TRBV27,15,-,TRBJ1-5,-,TGTGCCAGCAGTTTACAGGGTCCCGCCAATCAGCCCCAGCATTTT,CASSLQGPANQPQHF
TRBV5-1,17,TRBD1,TRBJ2-1,-,TGCGCCAGCAGCCCCTTACCCACCGGGACAGGGGGCAATGAGCAGTTCTTC,CASSPLPTGTGGNEQFF
TRBV11-3,12,-,TRBJ2-7,-,TGTGCCAGCAGCCCTTCTTATTCCGAGCAGTACTTC,CASSPSYSEQYF
TRBV15,16,TRBD1,TRBJ2-2,-,TGTGCCACCAGCACCCCGGGACAGGGTTTTATCGGGGAGCTGTTTTTT,CATSTPGQGFIGELFF
TRBV5-6,12,-,TRBJ2-1,-,TGTGCCAGCAGCTTGGGGGGGACCCAGCAGTTCTTC,CASSLGGTQQFF
TRBV29-1,13,-,TRBJ1-4,once,TGCAGCGTCACGGCCCCTCGGGGTGAAAAACTGTTTTTT,CSVTAPRGEKLFF
TRBV20-1,11,-,TRBJ1-1,few,TGCAGTGCTATAAAGAACACTGAAGCTTTCTTT,CSAIKNTEAFF
TRBV28,14,TRBD1,TRBJ1-2,-,TGTGCCAGCAGTTTAGAGACAGGGGCCTCCCCCTACACCTTC,CASSLETGASPYTF
TRBV28,12,TRBD1,TRBJ1-5,-,TGTGCCAGCAGTTTCAGGGGGGGGCCCCAGCATTTT,CASSFRGGPQHF
TRBV7-6,15,-,TRBJ1-4,-,TGTGCCAGCAGCTTAGGGAGGGTAATCGGCGAAAAACTGTTTTTT,CASSLGRVIGEKLFF
TRBV2,13,TRBD1,TRBJ1-1,-,TGTGCCAGCAGCCTAGACAGGGACACTGAAGCTTTCTTT,CASSLDRDTEAFF
TRBV5-1,13,-,TRBJ1-1,-,TGCGCCAGCAGCTTGGGACGAAACACTGAAGCTTTCTTT,CASSLGRNTEAFF
TRBV19,15,-,TRBJ1-2,few,TGTGCCAGTAGTATGGAGAGAAGGCAATCCTATGGCTACACCTTC,CASSMERRQSYGYTF
TRBV11-3,14,TRBD2,TRBJ2-1,-,TGTGCCAGCAGTAGCGGGGGGGCTCCCGGTGAGCAGTTCTTC,CASSSGGAPGEQFF
TRBV25-1,13,TRBD1,TRBJ1-2,-,TGTGCCAGCAGTGGACAGGGAAACTATGGCTACACCTTC,CASSGQGNYGYTF
TRBV7-2,13,-,TRBJ2-1,-,TGTGCCAGCAGCCCTGACAGGAACAATGAGCAGTTCTTC,CASSPDRNNEQFF
TRBV6-5,11,-,TRBJ2-7,-,TGTGCCAGCAGTTACAGGGTCAAGCAGTACTTC,CASSYRVKQYF
TRBV16,18,TRBD1,TRBJ1-5,-,TGTGCCAGCAGCCGCCTTGCGACAGGGGGCCTAGGGAATCAGCCCCAGCATTTT,CASSRLATGGLGNQPQHF
TRBV7-3,15,TRBD1,TRBJ2-5,-,TGTGCCAGCAGCCCACCGGGACAGGGGCCCGAGACCCAGTACTTC,CASSPPGQGPETQYF
TRBV5-1,14,-,TRBJ2-3,-,TGCGCCAGCAGCTTGGAAGCGACTAGAGATACGCAGTATTTT,CASSLEATRDTQYF
TRBV2,16,-,TRBJ1-6,-,TGTGCCAGCAGTGTGGCCGGGTCGACCTATAATTCACCCCTCCACTTT,CASSVAGSTYNSPLHF
TRBV18,14,TRBD1,TRBJ2-4,once,TGTGCCAGCTCAGACAGGGGGGCCAAAAACATTCAGTACTTC,CASSDRGAKNIQYF
TRBV5-1,15,TRBD2,TRBJ2-1,-,TGCGCCAGCAGCTTCGCAGGGCGGGGGGACAATGAGCAGTTCTTC,CASSFAGRGDNEQFF
TRBV6-1,14,-,TRBJ2-1,-,TGTGCCAGCAGTGCAGGGAGCTCCTACAATGAGCAGTTCTTC,CASSAGSSYNEQFF
TRBV2,12,-,TRBJ1-4,-,TGTGCCAGCATCGGGCAAACTGAAAAACTGTTTTTT,CASIGQTEKLFF
TRBV5-6,15,TRBD1,TRBJ1-3,-,TGTGCCAGCAGCTTGGTAGGGGGCGCGGGAAACACCATATATTTT,CASSLVGGAGNTIYF
TRBV15,15,-,TRBJ2-3,-,TGTGCCACCAGGGGGCGCTTTCCTAGCACAGATACGCAGTATTTT,CATRGRFPSTDTQYF
TRBV19,13,-,TRBJ1-1,-,TGTGCCAGTAATGCCCGGGTGGGCACTGAAGCTTTCTTT,CASNARVGTEAFF
TRBV5-6,13,-,TRBJ2-5,few,TGTGCCAGCAGCTTGGAGAGACGAGAGACCCAGTACTTC,CASSLERRETQYF
TRBV6-6,15,TRBD1,TRBJ2-1,once,TGTGCCAGCAGTTACACACAGGGGGAATACAATGAGCAGTTCTTC,CASSYTQGEYNEQFF
TRBV2,14,-,TRBJ1-1,few,TGTGCCAGCAGTGAACCCCAGCTGAACACTGAAGCTTTCTTT,CASSEPQLNTEAFF
TRBV11-2,16,-,TRBJ2-1,-,TGTGCCAGCAGCCCAATTGCGGGGGCAACTTACAATGAGCAGTTCTTC,CASSPIAGATYNEQFF
TRBV5-5,14,-,TRBJ1-3,-,TGTGCCAGCAGCTTGGAGGGTTATGGAAACACCATATATTTT,CASSLEGYGNTIYF
TRBV18,14,-,TRBJ2-3,-,TGTGCCAGCTCACTTGGGACTCACGGTTCAACGCAGTATTTT,CASSLGTHGSTQYF
TRBV6-1,15,TRBD1,TRBJ2-7,-,TGTGCCAGCAGTGAGACAGGGCTGTTGGCCTACGAGCAGTACTTC,CASSETGLLAYEQYF
TRBV2,13,-,TRBJ1-5,-,TGTGCCAGCATGGGTGGAAACAATCAGCCCCAGCATTTT,CASMGGNNQPQHF
TRBV28,13,-,TRBJ1-2,-,TGTGCCAGCAGTCTACAGTGGAACTATGGCTACACCTTC,CASSLQWNYGYTF
TRBV6-5,13,TRBD1,TRBJ2-7,few,TGTGCCAGCAGGGGACAGGTCAGGGGAGAGCAGTACTTC,CASRGQVRGEQYF
TRBV7-2,13,-,TRBJ1-4,once,TGTGCCAGCGGGGGGTCACAGAATGAAAAACTGTTTTTT,CASGGSQNEKLFF
TRBV27,15,-,TRBJ2-5,few,TGTGCCAGCAGTTTTCTTACCGGGTACCAAGAGACCCAGTACTTC,CASSFLTGYQETQYF
TRBV18,17,-,TRBJ2-4,-,TGTGCCAGCTCACCAAGGATCGGGGGAGATGAGTGGGACATTCAGTACTTC,CASSPRIGGDEWDIQYF
TRBV7-9,16,TRBD2,TRBJ2-2,-,TGTGCCAGCACCCCAACGCTAGCGGCGAACACCGGGGAGCTGTTTTTT,CASTPTLAANTGELFF